One and the same sample provided the 11 T cell receptor beta chains below, sequenced in a study of shared clonotypes between healthy human individuals. Clones were read by immunoSEQ multiplex PCR, and TCRdb kept only the in-frame ones, dropping some. The sample records under 2.5 million clones, less than 95% being singletons. The sample taken for sequencing was naive CD4+ T cells from PBMCs. As for subset: CD45RA+ positively selected. These receptors were taken from a young man in good health. Some clones in this sample may be carry-over from other donors' samples.

This sequence joins TRBV7-6 and TRBJ2-7; D not certain. The CDR3 is made up of 15 amino acids. The V and J ends lost 7 bases and 1 base respectively, with 17 bases between them. Per germline, CDR1 SGHVS and CDR2 FNYEAQ. The CDR3, as DNA: TGTGCCAGCACCCCTCTTTTAGACGGATCCTACGAGCAGTACTTC. Translation gives CASTPLLDGSYEQYF. Full variable domain (missing parts from reference TRBV7-6 and TRBJ2-7): GAGVSQSPRYKVTKRGQDVALRCDPISGHVSLYWYRQALGQGPEFLTYFNYEAQQDKSGLPNDRFSAERPEGSISTLTIQRTEQRDSAMYRCASTPLLDGSYEQYFGPGTRLTVT.

V gene TRBV11-2 combines with J gene TRBJ1-3; D gene uncertain. V was cut by 6 bases and J by 2 bases, with 11 bases left in between. Germline CDR1 reads SGHAT; CDR2 reads FQNNGV. The CDR3 sequence is 14 residues long. The CDR3 sequence is CASRDREPGNTIYF. CDR3 nucleotide sequence: TGTGCCAGCAGGGATCGAGAGCCTGGAAACACCATATATTTT.

The CDR3, as DNA: TGTGCCAGCAGTCCCCCCATCGCGGGAGAGTGGTCCTACAATGAGCAGTTCTTC. Translating gives CASSPPIAGEWSYNEQFF. The genes are TRBV7-8 and TRBJ2-1, with 7 bases lining up with TRBD2. Per germline, CDR1 SGHVS and CDR2 FQNEAQ. With 6 bases clipped from V and 1 base from J, the junction kept 15 bases outside the gene matches. The CDR3 is 18 residues long.

About this clone: The same CDR3 can be traced to other DNA sequences in this sample. The chain uses TRBV18 and TRBJ2-7, with 8 bases aligning to TRBD1. Germline V gene sequence: CDR1 KGHSH, CDR2 LQKENI. This CDR3 is 12 amino acids long. V shed 2 bases, J shed 6 bases, and the junction held 0 bases outside the gene matches. CDR3 sequence (DNA): TGTGCCAGCTCACCAGGGACAGGCGAGCAGTACTTC. It translates to CASSPGTGEQYF.

Turning to this clone: Other DNA sequences of this sample code for an identical CDR3. The rearrangement uses TRBV5-1 and TRBJ2-3; D ambiguous. The CDR3 loop spans 15 amino acids. Trimming pared 0 bases from V and 0 bases from J, leaving 8 bases between. The germline CDR1 and CDR2 sequences are SGHRS and YFSETQ. The CDR3 region has the DNA TGCGCCAGCAGCTTGGTAGGGCGGAGCACAGATACGCAGTATTTT. It codes for CASSLVGRSTDTQYF.

The rearrangement uses TRBV6-5 and TRBJ2-1; D is possibly TRBD1 (6 bases). Germline V CDR1 and CDR2: MNHEY, SVGAGI. V was shortened by 4 bases and J by 4 bases, with 14 bases between the two germline ends. This CDR3 is 15 amino acids long. DNA for the CDR3: TGTGCCAGCAGTTTGTCGGGGACATCTTACAATGAGCAGTTCTTC. Protein sequence: CASSLSGTSYNEQFF.

This chain connects TRBV7-9 to TRBJ1-4; D gene unclear. This CDR3 spans 14 amino acids. Trimming removed 8 bases at V and 3 bases at J, with 13 bases between. CDR1 and CDR2 from the germline V gene are SEHNR and FQNEAQ (reference sequence). CDR3 amino acids: CASGIGSSNEKLFF. The CDR3 DNA follows: TGTGCCAGCGGGATCGGCAGCTCTAATGAAAAACTGTTTTTT. Supplemented by reference TRBV7-9 and TRBJ1-4, the full variable domain reads DTGVSQNPRHKITKRGQNVTFRCDPISEHNRLYWYRQTLGQGPEFLTYFQNEAQLEKSRLLSDRFSAERPKGSFSTLEIQRTEQGDSAMYLCASGIGSSNEKLFFGSGTQLSVL.

The chain uses TRBV4-2 and TRBJ2-1, with 11 bases that match TRBD2. The CDR3 sequence is 16 residues long. Per the germline V gene, CDR1 is LGHNA and CDR2 is YNFKEQ. After removal of 4 bases from V and 4 bases from J, the junction contained 6 bases not matched to a gene. For the CDR3, the DNA is TGTGCCAGCAGCCGTCCCCTAGCGGGAGGTTACAATGAGCAGTTCTTC. Its protein is CASSRPLAGGYNEQFF.

The chain combines TRBV4-3 with TRBJ1-6; D remains unclear. The germline V and J ends were trimmed by 1 base and 0 bases, with 10 bases remaining between them. The CDR3 totals 17 residues. Germline values: CDR1 LGHNA, CDR2 YSLEER. CDR3 sequence: CASSQVGDRSYNSPLHF. CDR3 DNA sequence: TGCGCCAGCAGCCAAGTTGGGGATCGCTCCTATAATTCACCCCTCCACTTT.

This chain connects TRBV19 to TRBJ1-1; D call uncertain. Germline CDR1 is LNHDA and CDR2 is SQIVND (reference sequence). V was trimmed by 7 bases and J by 9 bases, leaving 24 bases between them. The length of the CDR3 is 15 residues. CDR3 bases: TGTGCCAGTAAAGAAGGGATCTCCTACCTCCGGAAAGCTTTCTTT. It codes for CASKEGISYLRKAFF.

A note on this clone: Other nucleotide sequences in the sample specify the same CDR3. This rearrangement joins TRBV5-1 to TRBJ2-1, with D tentatively TRBD2 (6 bases). V lost 4 bases and J lost 3, with 8 bases in between. CDR1 and CDR2 (germline): SGHRS, YFSETQ. The CDR3 loop spans 13 amino acids. CDR3 loop: CASSAGSYNEQFF. DNA of the CDR3: TGCGCCAGCAGCGCCGGGAGCTACAATGAGCAGTTCTTC.